These T cell receptor beta chains were read from a single sample in a study of blood T cell repertoires in COVID-19. Generated by immunoSEQ multiplex PCR, the TCRdb table keeps only in-frame clones and is missing some. The data show hundreds of thousands of clones, 88% seen once. Material: peripheral blood. The receptors shown here come from a woman in her 70s with COVID-19, enrolled during active disease. The CDR3 runs from the conserved cysteine through the conserved F or W. Each record gives: CDR3 protein, CDR3 length, V gene, clone size. Part of the rows lack a size; the others show once, few, many or a class for expanded clones.

CDR3 protein: CASSFSGGVGNIQYF
CDR3 length: 15
V gene: TRBV7-8
clone size: .

CDR3 protein: CASSLRENTEAFF
CDR3 length: 13
V gene: TRBV27
clone size: .

CDR3 protein: CASGYDSQGNTIYF
CDR3 length: 14
V gene: TRBV12-5
clone size: .

CDR3 protein: CASSAWDRDHYGYTF
CDR3 length: 15
V gene: TRBV19
clone size: once

CDR3 protein: CASSQPLAGGENEQFF
CDR3 length: 16
V gene: TRBV4-1
clone size: .

CDR3 protein: CASSLVRTEAFF
CDR3 length: 12
V gene: TRBV28
clone size: .

CDR3 protein: CASSFGLAVNEQFF
CDR3 length: 14
V gene: TRBV7-2
clone size: .

CDR3 protein: CAWTLGGVVSSGNTIYF
CDR3 length: 17
V gene: TRBV30
clone size: .

CDR3 protein: CASSLVPSGGIYTDTQYF
CDR3 length: 18
V gene: TRBV11-2
clone size: .

CDR3 protein: CASSEGRGQYNEQFF
CDR3 length: 15
V gene: TRBV10-2
clone size: .

CDR3 protein: CASRAGTGVLFF
CDR3 length: 12
V gene: TRBV2
clone size: once

CDR3 protein: CASSQDKTGVGYGYTF
CDR3 length: 16
V gene: TRBV4-3
clone size: .

CDR3 protein: CASSLSSGGNYEQYF
CDR3 length: 15
V gene: TRBV7-9
clone size: few

CDR3 protein: CATSDSMTGSTEAFF
CDR3 length: 15
V gene: TRBV24-1
clone size: .

CDR3 protein: CASTLKGGGAKGENEQFF
CDR3 length: 18
V gene: TRBV7-9
clone size: .

CDR3 protein: CASIPWTAGSYNSPLHF
CDR3 length: 17
V gene: TRBV19
clone size: few

CDR3 protein: CASSALQGNTKAFF
CDR3 length: 14
V gene: TRBV6-6
clone size: .

CDR3 protein: CASRTSGGSWEQYF
CDR3 length: 14
V gene: TRBV2
clone size: .

CDR3 protein: CASSQDPGQETQYF
CDR3 length: 14
V gene: TRBV4-3
clone size: .

CDR3 protein: CASSGTRGPYEQYF
CDR3 length: 14
V gene: TRBV5-1
clone size: .

CDR3 protein: CASYNRAPSHEQFF
CDR3 length: 14
V gene: TRBV21-1
clone size: .

CDR3 protein: CASSFSQGEYEQYF
CDR3 length: 14
V gene: TRBV5-1
clone size: .

CDR3 protein: CASSSRLEAFF
CDR3 length: 11
V gene: TRBV19
clone size: .

CDR3 protein: CSASDRDDYTF
CDR3 length: 11
V gene: TRBV20-1
clone size: .

CDR3 protein: CASQTGNENSPLHF
CDR3 length: 14
V gene: TRBV5-1
clone size: .

CDR3 protein: CASSRDRNYGYTF
CDR3 length: 13
V gene: TRBV28
clone size: .

CDR3 protein: CASSHVDRDLPEAFF
CDR3 length: 15
V gene: TRBV27
clone size: .

CDR3 protein: CASSPPDSDGQPQHF
CDR3 length: 15
V gene: TRBV18
clone size: .

CDR3 protein: CASSQELAGGQDTQYF
CDR3 length: 16
V gene: TRBV4-1
clone size: .

CDR3 protein: CASSVGSGGAWETQYF
CDR3 length: 16
V gene: TRBV9
clone size: .

CDR3 protein: CAISQQGARNSPLHF
CDR3 length: 15
V gene: TRBV10-3
clone size: .

CDR3 protein: CASSRREGPPEAFF
CDR3 length: 14
V gene: TRBV28
clone size: .

CDR3 protein: CASRTGKSTEAFF
CDR3 length: 13
V gene: TRBV12-3/TRBV12-4
clone size: .

CDR3 protein: CASNHLGRGNEQFF
CDR3 length: 14
V gene: TRBV6-5
clone size: .

CDR3 protein: CASSSDRDSGNTIYF
CDR3 length: 15
V gene: TRBV7-9
clone size: .

CDR3 protein: CASSQDLFAGGRSYGYTF
CDR3 length: 18
V gene: TRBV4-1
clone size: .

CDR3 protein: CASSLKGVVAVQYF
CDR3 length: 14
V gene: TRBV28
clone size: few

CDR3 protein: CAIGDRMISGANVLTF
CDR3 length: 16
V gene: TRBV10-3
clone size: .

CDR3 protein: CASTLGTGLPQHF
CDR3 length: 13
V gene: TRBV19
clone size: .

CDR3 protein: CASSIGAGAVAQYF
CDR3 length: 14
V gene: TRBV19
clone size: .

CDR3 protein: CAITRGEDTEAFF
CDR3 length: 13
V gene: TRBV10-3
clone size: .

CDR3 protein: CASSPQGGQPQHF
CDR3 length: 13
V gene: TRBV12-3/TRBV12-4
clone size: .

CDR3 protein: CASSATLLAGVQETQYF
CDR3 length: 17
V gene: TRBV2
clone size: .

CDR3 protein: CAGQLAGGPGEQFF
CDR3 length: 14
V gene: TRBV30
clone size: .

CDR3 protein: CASSPPTGGYTF
CDR3 length: 12
V gene: TRBV27
clone size: .

CDR3 protein: CASSLSGGEVGGYTF
CDR3 length: 15
V gene: TRBV7-9
clone size: .

CDR3 protein: CASSPRLAGDSYNEQFF
CDR3 length: 17
V gene: TRBV3-1/TRBV3-2
clone size: .

CDR3 protein: CSVGREDTEAFF
CDR3 length: 12
V gene: TRBV29-1
clone size: once

CDR3 protein: CASRETTKMNTEAFF
CDR3 length: 15
V gene: TRBV5-1
clone size: once

CDR3 protein: CASSGDISSPLHF
CDR3 length: 13
V gene: TRBV6-6
clone size: .

CDR3 protein: CASSRDRGLYYGYTF
CDR3 length: 15
V gene: TRBV5-4
clone size: .

CDR3 protein: CASSFPVNTEAFF
CDR3 length: 13
V gene: TRBV7-6
clone size: .

CDR3 protein: CASSSGGTYEQYF
CDR3 length: 13
V gene: TRBV7-2
clone size: .

CDR3 protein: CASSLAGNTEAFF
CDR3 length: 13
V gene: TRBV5-6
clone size: .

CDR3 protein: CASSKWTGPNYNSPLHF
CDR3 length: 17
V gene: TRBV27
clone size: .

CDR3 protein: CASSTDGMVPQHF
CDR3 length: 13
V gene: TRBV5-6
clone size: .

CDR3 protein: CASSQERTGGYEQYF
CDR3 length: 15
V gene: TRBV4-1
clone size: .

CDR3 protein: CSVKGDREVYETQYF
CDR3 length: 15
V gene: TRBV29-1
clone size: .